This T cell receptor beta chain was observed in a study of OX40 agonist ivuxolimab in advanced cancers. Here immunoSEQ multiplex PCR was the method, and the copy in TCRdb shows in-frame clones only, minus some. In the table there are 45,000 to 65,000 clones, about nine tenths of which are singletons. The V segment lost 4 bases and the J segment 6 bases; nucleotides outside the gene matches: 6. Germline V gene data show CDR1 as ENHRY and CDR2 as SYGVKD. The CDR3 sequence is 15 residues long. The origin of this receptor is an adult with an advanced solid tumor such as melanoma, head and neck, liver or kidney cancer. The chain combines TRBV10-3 with TRBJ2-7; 13 bases agree with TRBD2. Material: CD4+ or CD8+ T cells sorted from blood, obtained in a trial of the OX40 agonist ivuxolimab. The CDR3 here is CAISVSTSGRSEQYF. For the CDR3, the DNA is TGTGCCATCAGTGTCTCGACTAGCGGGAGGTCCGAGCAGTACTTC.